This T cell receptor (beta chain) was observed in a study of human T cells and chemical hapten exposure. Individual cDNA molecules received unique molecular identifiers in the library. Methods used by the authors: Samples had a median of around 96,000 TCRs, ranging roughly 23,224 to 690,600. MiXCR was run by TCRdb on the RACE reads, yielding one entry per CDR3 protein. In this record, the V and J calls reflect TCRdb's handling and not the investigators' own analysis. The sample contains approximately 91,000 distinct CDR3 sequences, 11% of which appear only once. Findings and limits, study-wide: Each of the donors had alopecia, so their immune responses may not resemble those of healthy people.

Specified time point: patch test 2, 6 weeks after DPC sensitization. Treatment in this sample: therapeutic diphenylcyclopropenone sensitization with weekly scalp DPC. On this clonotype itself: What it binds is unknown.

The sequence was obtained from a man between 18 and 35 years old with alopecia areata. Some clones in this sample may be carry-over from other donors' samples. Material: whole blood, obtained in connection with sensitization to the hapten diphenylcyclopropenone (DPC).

The CDR3 DNA sequence: TGTGCCAGCAGCTTGGACAGGGATGGAGACACTGAAGCTTTCTTT. Protein: CASSLDRDGDTEAFF. The V gene is TRBV7-6, the J gene TRBJ1-1; 8 positions agree with TRBD1. This CDR3 is built from 15 residues. From germline, CDR1 is SGHVS and CDR2 FNYEAQ. V lost 3 bases and J lost 3; bases outside the gene matches: 6.